The following is a TCR beta chain sequence with its context. The antigen it recognizes is unknown. No base quality values were provided; no much bigger clone lies one nucleotide off. In the germline V gene, CDR1 corresponds to SGHRS and CDR2 to YFSETQ. The CDR3 contains 14 residues, cysteine and phenylalanine counted. The DNA shown is the 42-base CDR3, in frame from base 1. Trimmed from V: 5 bases; trimmed from J: 9 bases; junction bases lacking a gene match: 10. These data are taken from a study of shared clonotypes between healthy human individuals (dated by TCRdb to 2019 to 2021). Turning to the overall study: A few men and two women, aged 18 to 49 years, made up the cohort. To estimate repertoire size and how much clonotype sharing occurs between individuals, the study deeply sequenced the blood TCR repertoires of about five healthy adults. Between about 0.8 and 9 billion PBMCs per donor were obtained by leukapheresis. Different laboratories and diverse techniques were used to prepare libraries and sequence TCR repertoires, to increase sequencing depth and limit assay-specific biases. For each donor, three plates each were used for CD4 naive and CD4 memory, two plates were used for CD8 naive, and one plate was used for CD8 memory. Findings and caveats that apply to the study as a whole: Across a handful of donors, roughly 5% of naive CD4, over 3% of naive CD8, approximately 2.5% of memory CD4, and approximately 0.42% of memory CD8 clonotypes were shared. Only blood was sampled, and tissue TCR repertoires likely differ from those in blood. Pairwise subsampling indicated that sequencing depth was expected to affect the degree of clonotype sharing among donors. Because the study included only a small number of donors, the genetic and exposure-history diversity represented was limited. Even with the large sequencing depth, rarefaction of the sorted-subset datasets indicated that sequencing was incomplete. Naive subsets generally had larger estimated clonotype richness than memory subsets. Higher generation probabilities were observed for clonotypes shared by all four sorted-subset donors than for non-shared clonotypes.

Healthy HIV-negative adults with no recently reported acute infections or vaccinations were included as donors. Every donor was a Caucasian adult living in Nashville, Tennessee, USA. CD4+ T cells were enriched by magnetic negative selection, after which naive cells were positively selected on CD45RA and the negative fraction was taken as the memory subset. Blood was obtained by leukapheresis, after which PBMCs were separated by Ficoll-Histopaque density gradient centrifugation and cryopreserved in liquid nitrogen vapor phase. Purity and quantity of every magnetically sorted T cell population were checked by analytical flow cytometry. Genomic DNA was isolated from every sorted fraction and measured by UV absorbance on a Nanodrop 2000c. Using the deep immunoSEQ assay, multiplex PCR amplified TCR CDR3 regions from genomic DNA. Genomic DNA extracted from each cell subset was distributed evenly over all wells of several immunoSEQ 96-well plates, and each plate served as one replicate. Each replicate PCR for sorted subsets received around 0.2 ug genomic DNA, equal to roughly 29,000 T cell genomes. The purified libraries were quantified using a Qubit 3.0 fluorometer, sized with a Bioanalyzer 2100, and then quantified again using the KAPA Library Quantification kit. Every immunoSEQ 96-well plate was sequenced on a separate single-read 150-cycle Illumina NextSeq 550 flow cell. The authors processed their data as follows. Because the immunoSEQ output held only junctional sequences and lacked quality scores, the filtering could not match the filtering applied to full-length reads. Sequences were annotated with PyIR, a Python wrapper for IgBLAST v1.9, and V/J genes and CDR3 were assigned using IMGT germline references. Reads were filtered out if the reads had weak V/J assignments (E-value above 1e-6), no CDR3, stop codons, out-of-frame junctions, or ambiguous translated residues. V3J clonotypes were defined as sequences sharing an identical inferred V gene, J gene, and CDR3 amino acid sequence. The percentage overlap between two repertoires was calculated by dividing the number of shared unique clonotypes by the size of the smaller repertoire. Repertoire richness was assessed with RTK rarefaction, the Chao1 estimator, and Recon v2.1 estimates of unobserved clonotypes. Generation probabilities for all TCRbeta clonotypes obtained by the gDNA method from a handful of donors were computed using OLGA. This is the immuneACCESS table as TCRdb keeps it, with only in-frame sequences that have V and J called. A part of the clones is gone; compared with another copy, unresolved V genes explain less than half, and the rest is unexplained. V and J calls and clone size are as listed in that table; D and trimming were resolved from the DNA. This sample holds approximately 1,500,000 clones; over 95% were observed only once. 1% to 1.5% of the sample comes from the top ten.

The chain uses TRBV5-1 and TRBJ1-5, with 8 central nucleotides matching TRBD1. The TCR sequence derives from a young man in good health. The sample consisted of naive CD4+ T cells sorted from blood. This specimen's cell subset or site label, interpreted: CD45RA+ positively selected. For the CDR3, the sequence is CASRYGTGDGPQHF. The DNA reads TGCGCCAGCAGGTACGGGACAGGAGATGGGCCCCAGCATTTT.